This TCR beta chain appears in the sequencing data of a study of blood T cells in healthy people across ages (dated by TCRdb to 2015 to 2017). As for the study more broadly: In model experiments, template switching captured about one uniquely barcoded TCR beta cDNA molecule for every two T cells. The study measured age-related changes in TCR beta repertoire diversity using deep sequencing normalized with unique cDNA molecular identifiers. To avoid experimental bias, donors of different ages were distributed randomly across sequencing lanes. Two additional independent replicas of 1 million unique cDNA reads from the same blood draw were analyzed for two donors (one aged 18 to 30 and one aged 80 or older). The donors were split into four age groups: young (average around 15 years), middle-aged (over 35), aged (about 56) and long-lived (roughly 86).

Donors were a few dozen systemically healthy Caucasian individuals from Russia aged about 6 to 100 years. About 9.8 milliliters of peripheral blood were drawn from each donor into EDTA-treated Vacutainer tubes. Ficoll-Paque density-gradient centrifugation was used to isolate PBMCs, with at least 6 million per sample. Total RNA was extracted from PBMCs with Trizol reagent, with at least 5 micrograms obtained per sample. For every donor, flow cytometry on a PBMC aliquot measured the percentage of naive CD45RAhigh/CD27high T cells. This clonotype was seen many times. The target of this receptor is not known. Base qualities are missing; no much larger clone stands one base away. To prepare the library, 5' RACE was applied. For sequencing, an Illumina HiSeq 2500 was employed. The second PCR ran for about 7 to 11 cycles and used a J-beta primer mix along with a sample-barcoded 5' primer. A template-switch 5' adaptor carrying 12 random nucleotides introduced a unique molecular identifier onto each TCR beta cDNA molecule. At least 2.5 million CDR3-containing paired-end reads were obtained from each sample. The Mint cDNA synthesis kit, primed by a TRBC-specific oligonucleotide, was used to synthesize first-strand cDNA from all RNA. After uracil-DNA glycosylase treatment, a first 18-cycle PCR used universal primers M1SS and BC2_uni_R on all cDNA. The study's processing was this. For normalization, 1 million high-quality reads, each with a distinct molecular identifier, were randomly selected from each sample. Instead of being binned into consensus sequences, reads with shared molecular identifiers were discarded. MiTCR, set to a Q25 quality threshold and the strictest error-elimination algorithm, was used for CDR3 identification, clonotype clustering and error correction. A nonparametric unseen species model with Euler transformation was used to estimate a lower bound on total TCR beta diversity. Through fastp at Q25 and MiXCR, TCRdb rebuilt clones from the public reads, retaining in-frame beta chains. Each entry merges the rows of one CDR3 protein and shows their most common DNA and genes. Clone size and V and J calls follow TCRdb, not the original study. The sample has hundreds of thousands of distinct CDR3 sequences on record, around 31% of them singletons. About 15% of the sample rests with the top ten.

Inclusive of the bounding cysteine and phenylalanine, the CDR3 is 15 residues long. The entry retains the CDR3 DNA only, 45 bases that are in frame from base 1. CDR1 LGHNA and CDR2 YNFKEQ were looked up in the germline V gene. The junction shows trimming of 6 bases on V and 4 bases on J, plus 15 bases between the germline ends. General conclusions and limits of the study: Observed TCR beta diversity correlated strongly with the percentage of naive T cells measured by flow cytometry. Observed TCR beta diversity per million T cells fell roughly linearly with age, and a significant reduction was already apparent by age around 40. Because the CMV infection status of the donors was unknown, age-related changes in expanded clonotypes may potentially have been confounded. Because profiling used bulk unsorted PBMCs, naive and antigen-experienced compartments could not be compared conclusively. The long-lived group showed more naive CD4+ T cells, fewer expanded clones and increased TCR diversity than the aged group, suggesting age selection. Estimates of total diversity based on one million sequenced T cells were regarded as lower bounds and as underestimates.

The V and J genes are TRBV4-2 and TRBJ1-4; there is no confident call for the D gene. Sample: blood. This receptor was identified in a woman of 80 years or more in good health. The CDR3 corresponds to CASRPGVGSNEKLFF. The DNA reads TGTGCCAGCAGACCCGGAGTAGGGAGTAATGAAAAACTGTTTTTT.